These 11 T cell receptor beta chains originate from one sample sequenced in a study of blood T cell repertoires in COVID-19. The method was immunoSEQ multiplex PCR; TCRdb's version includes in-frame clones alone and lacks a portion of them. This sample yields 300,000 to 400,000 clones, of which about 87% are seen a single time; about 5% belongs to the top ten. Material for sequencing was PBMCs or T cells enriched from blood (not recorded which). These receptor sequences come from a young man who had recovered from COVID-19.

This clone was found a few times. V gene TRBV7-9 combines with J gene TRBJ2-7; D perhaps matches TRBD1 (5 bases). In germline, CDR1 is SEHNR, CDR2 FQNEAQ (reference sequence). Trimming cost V 4 bases and J 5 bases, with 18 bases left between them. The CDR3 is 15 amino acids. This CDR3 reads CASSSSPSQGDEQYF. The CDR3 DNA reads as TGTGCCAGCAGCTCCAGTCCGTCCCAAGGGGACGAGCAGTACTTC.

This clone has just one count. The chain recombines TRBV29-1 with TRBJ2-7; D perhaps matches TRBD2 (7 bases). Germline CDR1 reads SQVTM; CDR2 reads ANQGSEA. Between the trimmed V and J ends, which lost 4 bases and 5 bases, there was a span of 18 bases. The CDR3 has 14 amino acids. This chain's CDR3 is CSVVGVGGAHEQYF. Here the CDR3 DNA reads TGCAGCGTTGTCGGAGTGGGGGGGGCCCACGAGCAGTACTTC.

This clone was recorded only once. The chain uses TRBV11-3 and TRBJ2-3, with 8 bases matching TRBD2. Per the germline V gene, CDR1 is SGHNT and CDR2 is YENEEA. V was pared by 2 bases and J by 0 bases, with 7 bases of the junction left unmatched. The CDR3 has 17 amino acids. CDR3 protein: CASSLRVAGGSTDTQYF. The CDR3 nucleotides are TGTGCCAGCAGCTTAAGAGTGGCGGGGGGTAGCACAGATACGCAGTATTTT.

The rearrangement links TRBV7-8 to TRBJ2-3; 7 bases are shared with TRBD2. The CDR3 has 18 residues. The V gene end was trimmed by 2 bases and the J gene end by 4 bases; junction bases not matched to a gene: 15. The germline V gene encodes CDR1 SGHVS and CDR2 FQNEAQ. The CDR3 protein is CASSLSASPVGRADTQYF. CDR3 DNA: TGTGCCAGCAGCTTATCTGCCTCCCCCGTGGGGAGGGCAGATACGCAGTATTTT. Complete variable domain (other parts from reference TRBV7-8 and TRBJ2-3): GAGVSQSPRYKVAKRGQDVALRCDPISGHVSLFWYQQALGQGPEFLTYFQNEAQLDKSGLPSDRFFAERPEGSVSTLKIQRTQQEDSAVYLCASSLSASPVGRADTQYFGPGTRLTVL.

The chain combines TRBV19 with TRBJ2-5, with D possibly TRBD1 on 5 matching bases. CDR1 and CDR2 from the germline V gene are LNHDA and SQIVND (reference sequence). V lost 5 bases to trimming and J lost 3 bases, with 10 bases between them. This CDR3 has 13 amino acids. The CDR3 protein is CASSWQGKETQYF. Here the CDR3 DNA reads TGTGCCAGTAGTTGGCAGGGAAAAGAGACCCAGTACTTC.

This clone has just a few counts. This sequence joins TRBV28 and TRBJ1-5, with no clear D. The germline CDR1 and CDR2 sequences are MDHEN and SYDVKM. V was trimmed by 5 bases and J by 6 bases, leaving 17 bases between them. CDR3 length equals 15 residues. CDR3 protein: CASSEDGGGSQPQHF. CDR3 sequence (DNA): TGTGCCAGCAGTGAGGACGGTGGAGGTAGTCAGCCCCAGCATTTT.

Turning to this clone: A read error may produce the germline difference seen at one junction end. The J gene is TRBJ1-6, the V gene TRBV28; the D gene is possibly TRBD1 (6 bases). The CDR3 is made up of 10 amino acids. Looked up from germline, CDR1 is MDHEN and CDR2 is SYDVKM. CDR3 loop: CASGRDNGWF. The CDR3 DNA is TGTGCCAGCGGGAGGGACAATGGGTGGTTT.

V usage is TRBV7-9 and J usage is TRBJ1-1; maybe TRBD1 (5 bases). This CDR3 contains 15 residues. Germline V lookup: CDR1 SEHNR, CDR2 FQNEAQ (reference sequence). Trimming took 3 bases from V and 4 from J, leaving 15 bases between them. This chain's CDR3 is CASSFPEWRGTEAFF. DNA of the CDR3: TGTGCCAGCAGCTTCCCCGAGTGGAGGGGCACTGAAGCTTTCTTT.

The J gene is TRBJ2-1, the V gene TRBV7-2; D ambiguous. V was shortened by 5 bases and J by 0 bases, with 14 bases between the two germline ends. Per germline, CDR1 SGHTA and CDR2 FQGNSA. The length of the CDR3 is 16 residues. CDR3: CASSPKTLSSYNEQFF. The CDR3 DNA follows: TGTGCCAGCAGCCCGAAGACTCTTTCCTCCTACAATGAGCAGTTCTTC.

This rearrangement joins TRBV14 to TRBJ1-1; TRBD1 might be the D (5 bases). V was clipped by 2 bases and J by 1 base, with 11 bases between them. Germline V gives CDR1 SGHDN, CDR2 FVKESK. CDR3 length: 15 residues. The CDR3 coding sequence is TGTGCCAGCAGCCAATGGGGCAGAAAGAACACTGAAGCTTTCTTT. It specifies CASSQWGRKNTEAFF.

The chain combines TRBV30 with TRBJ2-6; D perhaps matches TRBD2 (6 bases). There are 15 residues in the CDR3. Germline V gene lookup returns CDR1 GTSNPN and CDR2 SVGIG (reference sequence). Deletions cut 5 bases from V and 4 bases from J, with 15 bases between. The CDR3 loop is CAWRETLLGANVLTF. CDR3 sequence (DNA): TGTGCCTGGCGGGAGACACTCTTAGGGGCCAACGTCCTGACTTTC.